This T cell receptor beta chain was recorded in a study of cytomegalovirus exposure and HLA in healthy donors. The CDR3 extends over 13 amino acids. The junction had 4 bases not matched to a gene; V was cut back by 5 bases and J by 2 bases. Germline V gene lookup returns CDR1 SQVTM and CDR2 ANQGSEA. As concerns this clone: The antigen remains unidentified.

Study-level findings and limits: Earlier results showed most TCR beta V segments being productive about 90% or about 30% of the time.

Use of 60 Vbeta and 13 Jbeta primers characterized the PCR. Only in-frame clones appear in the TCRdb table, and some are missing; sequencing was by immunoSEQ multiplex PCR. The sample lists 200,000 to 250,000 clones; over 70% were seen once. This TCR was recovered from a boy aged 2-15 years in good health and CMV-seronegative. Sample: PBMCs. The V and J genes are TRBV29-1 and TRBJ2-7, with 9 bases aligning to TRBD1. Here the CDR3 DNA reads TGCAGCGTTTGGGGACAGGGAACCTACGAGCAGTACTTC. It yields the protein CSVWGQGTYEQYF.